This T cell receptor (beta chain) was documented in a study of shared clonotypes between healthy human individuals. Study context: Per donor, CD8 memory used one plate, CD8 naive used two, CD4 memory used three and CD4 naive used three.

As defined, naive CD8 cells were CD45RO-negative and positively selected for CCR7, with terminally differentiated effector memory CD45RA+ cells excluded. Each subset's genomic DNA was split evenly across several immunoSEQ plates. Under the authors' procedure: From ImmunoSEQ came sequences covering only the junction and carrying no quality scores, so filtering differed. This table comes from immunoSEQ multiplex PCR, and its TCRdb copy is limited to in-frame clones, with some not included. The DNA was the basis for D and trimming; V, J and clone size are from that table. There are around 2,100,000 clones in the sample; approximately 94% occur only once, and around 1.2% lies in the top ten. This CDR3 has 16 residues. Between the trimmed V and J ends, which lost 1 base and 4 bases, there was a span of 17 bases. Germline values: CDR1 MGHRA, CDR2 YSYEKL.

What was sequenced was naive CD8+ T cells sorted from blood. The chain combines TRBV4-1 with TRBJ2-7; D may be TRBD1 (6 bases). This clonotype was sampled from a man between 18 and 29 years old in good health. CDR3 in amino acids: CASSQALTGIDYEQYF. CDR3 coding DNA: TGCGCCAGCAGCCAAGCCCTTACAGGGATAGATTACGAGCAGTACTTC.